This TCR beta chain derives from a study of blood T cell repertoires in COVID-19. Study at large: From the United States, Italy and Spain came samples of acute and convalescent COVID-19. Nucleic acid was either cDNA or gDNA, and it came from T cells, B-cell-depleted T cells, or PBMCs.

The CDR3 sequence is 13 residues long. The ends were cut back, 3 bases at V and 0 bases at J, with 6 bases in the middle. CDR1 is SGHTA and CDR2 is FQGNSA in the germline V gene. As handled by the study authors: Reference gene primer amplification in the assay estimated nucleated cell counts. The protocol was immunoSEQ multiplex PCR, while the TCRdb copy is restricted to in-frame clones and leaves out a portion. V and J calls and clone size are those listed in that table; D and trimming were worked out from the DNA. The sample records over 150,000 clones, almost 85% being singletons. The chain employs TRBV7-2 and TRBJ2-7; D is uncertain. Source material: peripheral blood. The sequence came from a man aged 18 to 30 with active or convalescent COVID-19. In nucleotides, the CDR3 is TGTGCCAGCAGCTTCCCCTCCTCCTACGAGCAGTACTTC. It codes for CASSFPSSYEQYF.